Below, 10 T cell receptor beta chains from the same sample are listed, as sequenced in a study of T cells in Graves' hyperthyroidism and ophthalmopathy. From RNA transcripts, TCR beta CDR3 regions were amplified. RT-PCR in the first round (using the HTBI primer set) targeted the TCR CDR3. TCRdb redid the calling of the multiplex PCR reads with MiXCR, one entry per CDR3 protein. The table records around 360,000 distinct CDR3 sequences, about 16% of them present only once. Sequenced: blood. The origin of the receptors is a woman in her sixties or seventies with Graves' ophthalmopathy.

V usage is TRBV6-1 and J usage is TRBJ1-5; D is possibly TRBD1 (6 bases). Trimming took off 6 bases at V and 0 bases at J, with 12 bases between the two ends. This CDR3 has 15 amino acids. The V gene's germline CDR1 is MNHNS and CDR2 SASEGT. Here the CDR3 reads CASSPAGVSNQPQHF. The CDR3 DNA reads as TGTGCCAGCAGCCCCGCAGGGGTTAGCAATCAGCCCCAGCATTTT.

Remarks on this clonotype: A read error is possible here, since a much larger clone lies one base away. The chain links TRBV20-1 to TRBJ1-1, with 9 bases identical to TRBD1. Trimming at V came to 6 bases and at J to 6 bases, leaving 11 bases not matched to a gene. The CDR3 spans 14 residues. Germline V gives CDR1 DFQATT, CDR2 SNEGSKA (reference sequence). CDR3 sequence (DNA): TGCAGTGCCCTAGACAACAGGGGGCCGGCTGAAGCTTTCTTT. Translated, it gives CSALDNRGPAEAFF.

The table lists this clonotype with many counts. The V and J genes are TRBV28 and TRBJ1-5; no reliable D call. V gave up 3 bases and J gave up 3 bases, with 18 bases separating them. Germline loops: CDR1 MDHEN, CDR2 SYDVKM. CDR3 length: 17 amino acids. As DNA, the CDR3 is TGTGCCAGCAGTTTGTACGGCGTTGGCAGGTCCAATCAGCCCCAGCATTTT. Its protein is CASSLYGVGRSNQPQHF.

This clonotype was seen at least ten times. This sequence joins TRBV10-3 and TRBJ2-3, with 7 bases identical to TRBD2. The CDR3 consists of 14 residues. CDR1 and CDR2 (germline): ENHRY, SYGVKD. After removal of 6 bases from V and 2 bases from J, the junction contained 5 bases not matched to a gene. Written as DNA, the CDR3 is TGTGCCATCAGCGCGGGAGATCCCACAGATACGCAGTATTTT. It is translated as CAISAGDPTDTQYF.

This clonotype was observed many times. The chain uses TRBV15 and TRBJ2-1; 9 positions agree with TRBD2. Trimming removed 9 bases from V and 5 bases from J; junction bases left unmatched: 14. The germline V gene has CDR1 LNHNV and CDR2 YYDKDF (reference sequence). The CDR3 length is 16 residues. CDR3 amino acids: CATRPPWASGDNEQFF. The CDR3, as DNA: TGTGCCACACGCCCCCCCTGGGCTAGCGGGGACAATGAGCAGTTCTTC.

The chain's CDR3 is CASSLRTGNMQYF. The CDR3 DNA reads as TGTGCCAGCAGTCTCCGGACAGGGAATATGCAGTACTTC. The gene calls are TRBV27 and TRBJ2-7; 8 bases align to TRBD1. The V gene's germline CDR1 is MNHEY and CDR2 SMNVEV (reference sequence). The V and J ends lost 5 bases and 9 bases, in that order; junction bases with no gene match: 9. The CDR3 is 13 amino acids.

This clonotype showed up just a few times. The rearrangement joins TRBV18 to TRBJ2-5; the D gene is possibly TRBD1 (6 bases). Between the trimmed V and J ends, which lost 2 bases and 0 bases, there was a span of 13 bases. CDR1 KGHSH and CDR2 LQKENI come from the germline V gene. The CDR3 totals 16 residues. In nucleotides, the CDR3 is TGTGCCAGCTCACCAAATGGGGACAAGTACCAAGAGACCCAGTACTTC. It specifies CASSPNGDKYQETQYF. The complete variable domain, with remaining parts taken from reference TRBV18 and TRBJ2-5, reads NAGVMQNPRHLVRRRGQEARLRCSPMKGHSHVYWYRQLPEEGLKFMVYLQKENIIDESGMPKERFSAEFPKEGPSILRIQQVVRGDSAAYFCASSPNGDKYQETQYFGPGTRLLVL.

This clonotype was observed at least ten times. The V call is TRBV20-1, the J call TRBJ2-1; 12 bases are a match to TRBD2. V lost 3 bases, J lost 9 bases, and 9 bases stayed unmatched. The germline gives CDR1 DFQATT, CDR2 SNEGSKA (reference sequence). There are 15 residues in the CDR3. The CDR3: CSARRLAGGPGEQFF. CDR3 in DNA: TGCAGTGCTAGGCGGCTAGCGGGAGGGCCGGGTGAGCAGTTCTTC.

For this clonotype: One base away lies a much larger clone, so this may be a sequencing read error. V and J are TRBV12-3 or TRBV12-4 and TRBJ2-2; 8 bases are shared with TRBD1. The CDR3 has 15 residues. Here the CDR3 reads CASSSTGGRTGGLFF. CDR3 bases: TGTGCCAGCAGCTCAACAGGGGGGAGAACCGGGGGGCTGTTTTTT.

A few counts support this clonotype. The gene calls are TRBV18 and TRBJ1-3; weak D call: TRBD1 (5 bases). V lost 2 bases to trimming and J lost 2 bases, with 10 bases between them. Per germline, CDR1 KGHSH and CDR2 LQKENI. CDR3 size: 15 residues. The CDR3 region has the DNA TGTGCCAGCTCACCAAATGTGGGGCCTGGAAACACCATATATTTT. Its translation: CASSPNVGPGNTIYF.